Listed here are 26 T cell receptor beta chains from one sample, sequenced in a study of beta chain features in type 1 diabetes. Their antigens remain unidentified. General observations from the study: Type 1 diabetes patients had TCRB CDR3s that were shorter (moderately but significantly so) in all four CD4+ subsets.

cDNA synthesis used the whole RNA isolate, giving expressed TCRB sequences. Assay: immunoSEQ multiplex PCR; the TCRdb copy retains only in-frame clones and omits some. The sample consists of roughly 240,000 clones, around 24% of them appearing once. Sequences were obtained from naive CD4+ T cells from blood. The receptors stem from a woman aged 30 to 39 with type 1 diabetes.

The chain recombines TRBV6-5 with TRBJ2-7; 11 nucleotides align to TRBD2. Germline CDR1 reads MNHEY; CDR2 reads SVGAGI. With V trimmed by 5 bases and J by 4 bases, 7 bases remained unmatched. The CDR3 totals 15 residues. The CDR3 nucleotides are TGTGCCAGCAGTATCTATAGCGGGAGGGAGTACGAGCAGTACTTC. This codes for CASSIYSGREYEQYF.

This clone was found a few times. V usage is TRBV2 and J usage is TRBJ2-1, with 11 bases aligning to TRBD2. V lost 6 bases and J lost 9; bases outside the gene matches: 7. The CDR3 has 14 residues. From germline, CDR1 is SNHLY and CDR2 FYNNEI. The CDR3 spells CASSGTSGRFEQFF. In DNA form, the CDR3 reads TGTGCCAGCAGCGGGACTAGCGGACGGTTTGAGCAGTTCTTC.

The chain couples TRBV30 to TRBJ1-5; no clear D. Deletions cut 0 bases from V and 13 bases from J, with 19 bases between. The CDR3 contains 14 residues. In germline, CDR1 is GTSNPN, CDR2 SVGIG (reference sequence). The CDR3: CAWSVGLQSVSQHF. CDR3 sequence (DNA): TGTGCCTGGAGTGTAGGACTCCAGTCGGTTTCTCAGCATTTT.

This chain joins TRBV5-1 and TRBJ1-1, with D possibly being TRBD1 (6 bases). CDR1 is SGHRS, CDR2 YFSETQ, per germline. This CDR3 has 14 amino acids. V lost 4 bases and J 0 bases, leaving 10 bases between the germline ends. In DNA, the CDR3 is TGCGCCAGCAGCGATGACAGGATGAACACTGAAGCTTTCTTT. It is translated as CASSDDRMNTEAFF.

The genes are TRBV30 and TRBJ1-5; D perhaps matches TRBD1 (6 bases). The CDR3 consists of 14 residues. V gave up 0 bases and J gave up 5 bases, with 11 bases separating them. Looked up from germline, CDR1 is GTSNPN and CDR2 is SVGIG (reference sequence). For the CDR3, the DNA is TGTGCCTGGAGTGTGACAGGTGGTGATCAGCCCCAGCATTTT. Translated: CAWSVTGGDQPQHF.

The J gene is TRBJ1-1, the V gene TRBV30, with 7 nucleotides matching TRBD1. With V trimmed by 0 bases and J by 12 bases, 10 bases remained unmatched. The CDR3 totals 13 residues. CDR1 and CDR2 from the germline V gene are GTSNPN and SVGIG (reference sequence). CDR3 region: CAWSVQSGQISFF. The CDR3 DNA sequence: TGTGCCTGGAGTGTACAATCGGGACAGATATCTTTCTTT.

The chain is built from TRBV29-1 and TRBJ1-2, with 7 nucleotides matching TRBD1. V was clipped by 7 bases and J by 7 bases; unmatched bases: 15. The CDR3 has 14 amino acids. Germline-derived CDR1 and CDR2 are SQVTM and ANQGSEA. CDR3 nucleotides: TGCAGCGCCCTTGGCGACAGGGATTTCGGTGGCTACACCTTC. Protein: CSALGDRDFGGYTF.

The CDR3 region is CAWSVRGTSGRTSSYEQYF. The CDR3, as DNA: TGTGCCTGGAGTGTACGGGGGACTAGCGGGAGGACAAGCTCCTACGAGCAGTACTTC. The J gene is TRBJ2-7, the V gene TRBV30; the match to TRBD2 covers 15 bases. CDR3 size: 19 residues. Germline V CDR1 and CDR2: GTSNPN, SVGIG (reference sequence). Unmatched junction bases numbered 9, after V lost 0 bases and J lost 0 bases.

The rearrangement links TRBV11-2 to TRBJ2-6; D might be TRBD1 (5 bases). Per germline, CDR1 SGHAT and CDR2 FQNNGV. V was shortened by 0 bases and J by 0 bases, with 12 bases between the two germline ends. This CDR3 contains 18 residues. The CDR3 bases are TGTGCCAGCAGCTTAGAGCAGGGCCAGAGCTCTGGGGCCAACGTCCTGACTTTC. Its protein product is CASSLEQGQSSGANVLTF.

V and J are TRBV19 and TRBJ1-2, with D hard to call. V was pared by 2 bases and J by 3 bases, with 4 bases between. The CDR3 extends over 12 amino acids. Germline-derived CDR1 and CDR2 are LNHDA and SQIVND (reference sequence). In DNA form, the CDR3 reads TGTGCCAGTAGTATACCGGACTATGGCTACACCTTC. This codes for CASSIPDYGYTF.

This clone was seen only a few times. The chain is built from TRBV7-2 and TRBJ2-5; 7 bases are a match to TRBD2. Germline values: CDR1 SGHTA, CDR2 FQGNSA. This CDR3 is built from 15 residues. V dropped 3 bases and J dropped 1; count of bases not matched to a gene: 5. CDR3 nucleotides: TGTGCCAGCAGCTTCGAGGGCGGGGGCCAAGAGACCCAGTACTTC. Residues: CASSFEGGGQETQYF.

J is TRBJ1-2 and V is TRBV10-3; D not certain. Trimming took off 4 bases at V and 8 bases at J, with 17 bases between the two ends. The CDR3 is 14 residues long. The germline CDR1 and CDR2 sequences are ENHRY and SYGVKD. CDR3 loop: CAISGLDLGGGYTF. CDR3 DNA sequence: TGTGCCATCAGTGGACTCGACCTCGGCGGAGGCTACACCTTC.

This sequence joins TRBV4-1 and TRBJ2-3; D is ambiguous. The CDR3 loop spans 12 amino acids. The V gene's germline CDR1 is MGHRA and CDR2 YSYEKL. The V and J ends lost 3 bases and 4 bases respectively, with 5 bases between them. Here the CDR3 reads CASSQPADTQYF. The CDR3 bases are TGCGCCAGCAGCCAGCCGGCAGATACGCAGTATTTT.

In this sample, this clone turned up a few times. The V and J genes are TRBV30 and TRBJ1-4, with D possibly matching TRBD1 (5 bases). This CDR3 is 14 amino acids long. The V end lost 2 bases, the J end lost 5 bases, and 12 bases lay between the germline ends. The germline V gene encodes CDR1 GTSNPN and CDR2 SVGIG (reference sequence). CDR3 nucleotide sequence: TGTGCCTGGAGTCCCGGGGGGGGGAATGAAAAACTGTTTTTT. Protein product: CAWSPGGGNEKLFF. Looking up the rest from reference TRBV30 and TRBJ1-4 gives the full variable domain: SQTIHQWPATLVQPVGSPLSLECTVEGTSNPNLYWYRQAAGRGLQLLFYSVGIGQISSEVPQNLSASRPQDRQFILSSKKLLLSDSGFYLCAWSPGGGNEKLFFGSGTQLSVL.

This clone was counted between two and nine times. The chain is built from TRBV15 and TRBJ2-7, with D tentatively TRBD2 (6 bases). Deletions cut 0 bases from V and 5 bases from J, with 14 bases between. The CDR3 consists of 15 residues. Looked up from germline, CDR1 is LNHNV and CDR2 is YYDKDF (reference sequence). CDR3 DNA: TGTGCCACCAGCAGAGATCAATCGGGAGAGCACGAGCAGTACTTC. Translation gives CATSRDQSGEHEQYF. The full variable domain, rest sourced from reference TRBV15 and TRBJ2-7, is DAMVIQNPRYQVTQFGKPVTLSCSQTLNHNVMYWYQQKSSQAPKLLFHYYDKDFNNEADTPDNFQSRRPNTSFCFLDIRSPGLGDTAMYLCATSRDQSGEHEQYFGPGTRLTVT.

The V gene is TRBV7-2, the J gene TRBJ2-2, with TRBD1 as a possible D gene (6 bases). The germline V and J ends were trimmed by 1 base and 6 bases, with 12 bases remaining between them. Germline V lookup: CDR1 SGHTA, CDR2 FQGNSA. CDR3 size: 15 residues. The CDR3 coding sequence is TGTGCCAGCAGCTTAGTGGCGACAGGTCCCGGGGAGCTGTTTTTT. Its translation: CASSLVATGPGELFF.

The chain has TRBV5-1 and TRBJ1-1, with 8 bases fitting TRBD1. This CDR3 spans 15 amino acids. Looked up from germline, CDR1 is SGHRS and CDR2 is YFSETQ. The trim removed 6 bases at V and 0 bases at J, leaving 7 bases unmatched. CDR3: CASTPTTGVNTEAFF. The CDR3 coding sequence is TGCGCCAGCACCCCTACGACAGGGGTGAACACTGAAGCTTTCTTT.

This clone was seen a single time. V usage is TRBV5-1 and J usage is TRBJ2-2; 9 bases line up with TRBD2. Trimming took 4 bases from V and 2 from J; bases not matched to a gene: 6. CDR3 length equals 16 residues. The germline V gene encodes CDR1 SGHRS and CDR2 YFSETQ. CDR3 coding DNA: TGCGCCAGCAGCCAGATAGCGGGGGAAAACACCGGGGAGCTGTTTTTT. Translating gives CASSQIAGENTGELFF.

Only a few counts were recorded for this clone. The CDR3 nucleotides read TGTGCCAGTCTAAACAGCGGCACTGAAGCTTTCTTT. Protein product: CASLNSGTEAFF. V gene TRBV2 combines with J gene TRBJ1-1; D gene uncertain. This CDR3 has 12 residues. V shed 9 bases and J shed 4 bases, with 12 bases lying between them. CDR1 is SNHLY, CDR2 FYNNEI, per germline.

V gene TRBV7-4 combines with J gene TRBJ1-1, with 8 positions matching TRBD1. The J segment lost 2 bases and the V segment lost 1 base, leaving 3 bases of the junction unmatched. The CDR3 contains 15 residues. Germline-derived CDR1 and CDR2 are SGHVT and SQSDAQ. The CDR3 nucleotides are TGTGCCAGCAGCTTAGGGACAGGGTCTAACACTGAAGCTTTCTTT. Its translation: CASSLGTGSNTEAFF.

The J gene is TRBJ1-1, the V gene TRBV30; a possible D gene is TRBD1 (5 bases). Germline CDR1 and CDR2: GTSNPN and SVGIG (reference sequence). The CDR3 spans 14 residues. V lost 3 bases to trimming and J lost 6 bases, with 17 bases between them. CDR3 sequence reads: CAWSLVPIGAEAFF. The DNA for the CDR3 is TGTGCCTGGAGCCTTGTCCCCATAGGGGCTGAAGCTTTCTTT.

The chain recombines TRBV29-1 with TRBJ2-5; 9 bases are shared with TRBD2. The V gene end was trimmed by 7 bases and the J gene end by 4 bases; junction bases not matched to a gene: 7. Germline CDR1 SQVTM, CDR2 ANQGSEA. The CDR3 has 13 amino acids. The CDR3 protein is CSGRGRAVETQYF. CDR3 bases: TGCAGCGGACGCGGGAGGGCCGTAGAGACCCAGTACTTC.

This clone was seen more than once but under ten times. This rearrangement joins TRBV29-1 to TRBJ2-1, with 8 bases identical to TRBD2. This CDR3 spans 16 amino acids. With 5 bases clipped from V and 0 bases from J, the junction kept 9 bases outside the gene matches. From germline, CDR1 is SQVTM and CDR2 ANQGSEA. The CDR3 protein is CSVSSGGGDSYNEQFF. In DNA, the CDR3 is TGCAGCGTTAGTTCCGGGGGGGGCGACTCCTACAATGAGCAGTTCTTC.

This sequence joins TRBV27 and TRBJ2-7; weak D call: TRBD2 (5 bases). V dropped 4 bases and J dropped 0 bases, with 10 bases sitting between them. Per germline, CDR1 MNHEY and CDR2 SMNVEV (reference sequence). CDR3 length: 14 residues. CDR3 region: CASSSVASSYEQYF. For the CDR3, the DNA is TGTGCCAGCAGTTCAGTAGCGAGCTCCTACGAGCAGTACTTC.

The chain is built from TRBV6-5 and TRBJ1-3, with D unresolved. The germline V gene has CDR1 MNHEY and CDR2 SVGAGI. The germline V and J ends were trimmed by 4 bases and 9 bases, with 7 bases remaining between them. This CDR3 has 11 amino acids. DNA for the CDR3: TGTGCCAGCAGTTCAGGATCCACCATATATTTT. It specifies CASSSGSTIYF.

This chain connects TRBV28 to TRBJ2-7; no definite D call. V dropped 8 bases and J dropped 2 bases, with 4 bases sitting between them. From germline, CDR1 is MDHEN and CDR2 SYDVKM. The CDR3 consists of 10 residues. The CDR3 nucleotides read TGTGCCAGCGGCCCCTACGAGCAGTACTTC. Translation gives CASGPYEQYF.